These 27 T cell receptor beta chains share one sample of origin, sequenced in a study of OX40 agonist ivuxolimab in advanced cancers. Data came from immunoSEQ multiplex PCR; TCRdb stores just in-frame clones and leaves some out. The sample carries tens of thousands of clones, 85% to 90% recorded once. This specimen consisted of CD4+ or CD8+ T cells sorted from blood, obtained in a trial of the OX40 agonist ivuxolimab. Every receptor here comes from an adult with an advanced solid tumor such as melanoma, head and neck, liver or kidney cancer.

The rearrangement uses TRBV5-5 and TRBJ2-4; D is uncertain. Germline V CDR1 and CDR2: SGHKS, YYEKEE (reference sequence). The germline V and J ends were trimmed by 2 bases and 5 bases, with 11 bases remaining between them. The CDR3 totals 14 residues. The CDR3: CASSLGLVENIQYF. The CDR3 DNA follows: TGTGCCAGCAGCTTAGGCTTAGTGGAAAACATTCAGTACTTC.

This chain uses TRBV29-1 with TRBJ2-3; possibly TRBD1 or TRBD2 for D (5 bases each). This CDR3 region has 14 residues. V gave up 3 bases and J gave up 0 bases, with 10 bases separating them. CDR1 is SQVTM, CDR2 ANQGSEA, per germline. CDR3 DNA sequence: TGCAGCGTTGAGGGGGTCTCTAGCACAGATACGCAGTATTTT. Encoded protein: CSVEGVSSTDTQYF.

The chain combines TRBV7-9 with TRBJ1-1; D may be TRBD1 (5 bases). This CDR3 comprises 14 residues. V was pared by 3 bases and J by 8 bases, with 16 bases between. The germline gives CDR1 SEHNR, CDR2 FQNEAQ (reference sequence). CDR3 sequence (DNA): TGTGCCAGCAGCTTTCTTGCTCAGGGCACCGAAGCTTTCTTT. Its protein is CASSFLAQGTEAFF.

This CDR3 is CASSSRDRNHEQYF. In nucleotides, the CDR3 is TGTGCCAGCAGCTCCCGGGACAGGAACCACGAGCAGTACTTC. This sequence joins TRBV7-2 and TRBJ2-7; 8 nucleotides match TRBD1. Germline values: CDR1 SGHTA, CDR2 FQGNSA. Trimming at V came to 4 bases and at J to 5 bases, leaving 7 bases not matched to a gene. The CDR3 has 14 amino acids. Together with reference TRBV7-2 and TRBJ2-7, the CDR3 gives the full variable domain: GAGVSQSPSNKVTEKGKDVELRCDPISGHTALYWYRQSLGQGLEFLIYFQGNSAPDKSGLPSDRFSAERTGGSVSTLTIQRTQQEDSAVYLCASSSRDRNHEQYFGPGTRLTVT.

The genes are TRBV29-1 and TRBJ2-2, with D perhaps TRBD2 (6 bases). This CDR3 is 12 amino acids long. Germline values: CDR1 SQVTM, CDR2 ANQGSEA. V lost 5 bases and J lost 8, with 12 bases in between. CDR3 nucleotide sequence: TGCAGCGTTAACGGGGCGGGAGGGGAGCTGTTTTTT. Protein product: CSVNGAGGELFF.

The chain uses TRBV6-1 and TRBJ2-6; D remains ambiguous. V shed 1 base and J shed 1 base, with 8 bases lying between them. The CDR3 contains 16 residues. Germline CDR1 is MNHNS and CDR2 is SASEGT. The CDR3 nucleotides read TGTGCCAGCAGTGAAGTGAGTGGTTCTGGGGCCAACGTCCTGACTTTC. Its translation is CASSEVSGSGANVLTF.

This clone showed up just once. V gene TRBV12-5 combines with J gene TRBJ2-1, with TRBD2 identical over 7 bases. Unmatched junction bases numbered 14, after V lost 2 bases and J lost 7 bases. CDR1 is LGHNT, CDR2 FRNRAP, per germline. The CDR3 length is 17 residues. The CDR3 DNA reads as TGTGCTAGTGGTTTGCCCCCTGGGGCGGGAGCCTGGAATGAGCAGTTCTTC. Its protein product is CASGLPPGAGAWNEQFF.

This sequence joins TRBV19 and TRBJ2-1, with TRBD2 identical over 8 bases. In germline, CDR1 is LNHDA, CDR2 SQIVND (reference sequence). With 4 bases clipped from V and 3 bases from J, the junction kept 5 bases outside the gene matches. The CDR3 loop spans 15 amino acids. The CDR3 DNA is TGTGCCAGTAGTAGAGCGGGAGCGAACTACAATGAGCAGTTCTTC. It specifies CASSRAGANYNEQFF.

This chain uses TRBV5-4 with TRBJ1-2; no reliable D call. In germline, CDR1 is SGHNT, CDR2 YYREEE (reference sequence). V lost 2 bases, J lost 6 bases, and 8 bases lay in between. This CDR3 is built from 12 residues. CDR3 in amino acids: CASSLAANGYTF. DNA of the CDR3: TGTGCCAGCAGCTTAGCTGCTAATGGCTACACCTTC.

The chain is built from TRBV7-2 and TRBJ2-7; weak D call: TRBD2 (5 bases). Trimming removed 5 bases at V and 2 bases at J, with 16 bases between. The CDR3 length is 15 residues. Germline V gives CDR1 SGHTA, CDR2 FQGNSA. The CDR3 loop reads CASSPRTANAYEQYF. The CDR3 nucleotides read TGTGCCAGCAGCCCGCGGACTGCCAACGCCTACGAGCAGTACTTC.

The CDR3 sequence: CASSGRQAFNEKLFF. The CDR3 region has the DNA TGTGCCAGCAGCGGGAGGCAGGCCTTTAATGAAAAACTGTTTTTT. The chain is built from TRBV5-4 and TRBJ1-4, with unresolved D. The V gene's germline CDR1 is SGHNT and CDR2 YYREEE (reference sequence). The CDR3 has 15 residues. V was shortened by 4 bases and J by 4 bases, with 14 bases between the two germline ends.

The V call is TRBV12-5, the J call TRBJ2-5; TRBD2 agrees at 8 bases. Trimming at V came to 5 bases and at J to 4 bases, leaving 12 bases not matched to a gene. Germline CDR1 and CDR2: LGHNT and FRNRAP. The CDR3 has 16 residues. This CDR3 is CASGLRVAGSGETQYF. The CDR3 nucleotides are TGTGCTAGTGGTCTTCGGGTAGCGGGGTCAGGAGAGACCCAGTACTTC.

This rearrangement joins TRBV5-8 to TRBJ2-6; no reliable D call. Germline V lookup: CDR1 SGHTS, CDR2 YDEGEE. CDR3 length equals 14 residues. V gave up 1 base and J gave up 7 bases, with 9 bases separating them. In nucleotides, the CDR3 is TGTGCCAGCAGCTTGTACCAGTTCGCCAACGTCCTGACTTTC. Translated: CASSLYQFANVLTF.

The V and J genes are TRBV2 and TRBJ2-1; the match to TRBD2 covers 7 bases. J lost 0 bases, V lost 4 bases, and 3 bases had no gene match. This CDR3 spans 15 amino acids. Germline CDR1 SNHLY, CDR2 FYNNEI. CDR3 coding DNA: TGTGCCAGCAGTGCTAGCGGTAGCTCCTACAATGAGCAGTTCTTC. Encoded protein: CASSASGSSYNEQFF.

The chain joins TRBV10-3 to TRBJ1-2, with a tentative D call TRBD1 (6 bases). V was trimmed by 7 bases and J by 13 bases, leaving 22 bases between them. Germline V gene data show CDR1 as ENHRY and CDR2 as SYGVKD. The CDR3 is 13 amino acids. The CDR3 nucleotides read TGTGCCATCACCCCGAGGGAGGACAGCCCTTTCACCTTC. Protein: CAITPREDSPFTF.

The chain has TRBV10-2 and TRBJ2-2; the D call may be TRBD1 or TRBD2 (5 bases each). The CDR3 sequence is 15 residues long. Trimming left V 7 bases short and J 0 bases short, with 12 bases between. The germline CDR1 and CDR2 sequences are WSHSY and SAAADI. The CDR3 sequence: CASTPGAPNTGELFF. The CDR3 DNA sequence: TGCGCCAGCACCCCCGGGGCTCCGAACACCGGGGAGCTGTTTTTT.

The chain carries TRBV5-1 and TRBJ2-3; no clear D gene. Trimming took 0 bases from V and 14 from J, leaving 19 bases between them. The length of the CDR3 is 14 residues. Per the germline V gene, CDR1 is SGHRS and CDR2 is YFSETQ. The CDR3 DNA is TGCGCCAGCAGCTTGGAAGATTTTGGAGTCCGTCGGTATTTT. Translation: CASSLEDFGVRRYF.

J is TRBJ2-1 and V is TRBV7-3, with a weak D call TRBD2 (6 bases). Trimming left V 5 bases short and J 7 bases short, with 18 bases between. The V gene's germline CDR1 is SGHTA and CDR2 FQGTGA. This CDR3 spans 15 amino acids. Here the CDR3 DNA reads TGTGCCAGCAGCCCAGCCCCCGGGACTTTGAATGAGCAGTTCTTC. Translating gives CASSPAPGTLNEQFF.

The J gene is TRBJ2-3, the V gene TRBV2, with no clear D. With 8 bases removed from V and 4 bases from J, the gap between germline ends came to 10 bases. The CDR3 has 12 residues. Germline lookup yields CDR1 SNHLY and CDR2 FYNNEI. CDR3 nucleotides: TGTGCCAGCCACCCAGGTGCAGATACGCAGTATTTT. Protein product: CASHPGADTQYF.

This rearrangement joins TRBV5-4 to TRBJ1-5; D gene ambiguous. V shed 1 base and J shed 1 base, with 6 bases lying between them. Germline assignment: CDR1 SGHNT and CDR2 YYREEE (reference sequence). CDR3 length equals 14 residues. CDR3 in amino acids: CASSLSPSNQPQHF. The CDR3, as DNA: TGTGCCAGCAGCTTGTCCCCAAGCAATCAGCCCCAGCATTTT.

The V and J genes are TRBV30 and TRBJ1-5, with D unclear. CDR3 length: 13 residues. Germline CDR1 GTSNPN, CDR2 SVGIG (reference sequence). V was pared by 4 bases and J by 7 bases, with 14 bases between. CDR3 nucleotide sequence: TGTGCCTGGACAAAAGCCAGGAACCAGCCCCAGCATTTT. Protein product: CAWTKARNQPQHF.

The count of this clone is one. This chain connects TRBV11-2 to TRBJ2-1, with 10 bases lining up with TRBD2. J gave up 3 bases and V 3 bases, and 5 bases lay outside the gene matches. In germline, CDR1 is SGHAT, CDR2 FQNNGV. This CDR3 contains 16 residues. The CDR3 loop is CASSLSLAGDYNEQFF. The CDR3 coding sequence is TGTGCCAGCAGCTTGTCCCTAGCGGGAGACTACAATGAGCAGTTCTTC. The whole variable domain, filled in from reference TRBV11-2 and TRBJ2-1, reads EAGVAQSPRYKIIEKRQSVAFWCNPISGHATLYWYQQILGQGPKLLIQFQNNGVVDDSQLPKDRFSAERLKGVDSTLKIQPAKLEDSAVYLCASSLSLAGDYNEQFFGPGTRLTVL.

CDR3 sequence (DNA): TGTGCCAGCAGCGTAGAAGGGTGGGAGGGCCAAGAGACCCAGTACTTC. Protein sequence: CASSVEGWEGQETQYF. This chain joins TRBV9 and TRBJ2-5; 7 bases agree with TRBD2. The CDR3 sequence is 16 residues long. Trimming at V came to 0 bases and at J to 1 base, leaving 6 bases not matched to a gene. Germline CDR1 reads SGDLS; CDR2 reads YYNGEE.

The chain links TRBV11-3 to TRBJ2-3; D uncertain. The germline gives CDR1 SGHNT, CDR2 YENEEA. CDR3 length: 11 residues. The V end was cut by 6 bases, the J end by 1 base, with 2 bases between. The CDR3 sequence is CASRGTDTQYF. CDR3 in DNA: TGTGCCAGCAGGGGCACAGATACGCAGTATTTT.

A few counts support this clone. The chain employs TRBV5-1 and TRBJ1-4; possible D gene TRBD1, 6 bases. V lost 0 bases and J 5 bases, leaving 11 bases between the germline ends. CDR1 and CDR2 (germline): SGHRS, YFSETQ. The CDR3 has 15 amino acids. The DNA of the CDR3 is TGCGCCAGCAGCTTGGGCTGGACAGCCAATGAAAAACTGTTTTTT. Translating gives CASSLGWTANEKLFF.

This rearrangement joins TRBV19 to TRBJ2-5, with TRBD2 as a possible D gene (7 bases). Germline loops: CDR1 LNHDA, CDR2 SQIVND (reference sequence). V lost 10 bases and J 5 bases, leaving 14 bases between the germline ends. This CDR3 contains 12 residues. CDR3 DNA: TGTGCCACCGCGGGGGCTGGGGAGACCCAGTACTTC. This gives the protein CATAGAGETQYF.

The CDR3 spells CASSYSAGTAGYTF. As DNA, the CDR3 is TGTGCCAGCAGTTACTCCGCAGGGACGGCAGGCTACACCTTC. The rearrangement links TRBV6-6 to TRBJ1-2; a weak D match, TRBD1 (5 bases). CDR1 is MNHNY and CDR2 is SVGAGI in the germline V gene (reference sequence). The CDR3 consists of 14 residues. The V end lost 0 bases, the J end lost 8 bases, and 13 bases lay between the germline ends.